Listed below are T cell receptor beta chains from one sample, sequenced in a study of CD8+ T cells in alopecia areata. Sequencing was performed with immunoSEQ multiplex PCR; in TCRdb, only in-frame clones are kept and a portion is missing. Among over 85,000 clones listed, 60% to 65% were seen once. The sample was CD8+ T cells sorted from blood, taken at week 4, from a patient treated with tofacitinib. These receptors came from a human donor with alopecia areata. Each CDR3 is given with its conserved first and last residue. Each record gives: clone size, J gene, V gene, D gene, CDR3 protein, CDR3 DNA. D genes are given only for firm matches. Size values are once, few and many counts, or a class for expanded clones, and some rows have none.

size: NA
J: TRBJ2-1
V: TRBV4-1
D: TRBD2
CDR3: CASSELPGLAGDEQFF
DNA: TGCGCCAGCAGCGAACTCCCGGGACTAGCGGGAGATGAGCAGTTCTTC

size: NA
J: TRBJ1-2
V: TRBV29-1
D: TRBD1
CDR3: CSAVGQVMNYGYTF
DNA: TGCAGCGCCGTAGGACAGGTGATGAACTATGGCTACACCTTC

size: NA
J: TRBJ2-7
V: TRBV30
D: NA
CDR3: CAWSVAGYEQYF
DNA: TGTGCCTGGAGTGTTGCAGGCTACGAGCAGTACTTC

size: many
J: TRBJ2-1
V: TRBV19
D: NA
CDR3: CASTPVGSYNEQFF
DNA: TGTGCCAGTACCCCCGTCGGCTCCTACAATGAGCAGTTCTTC

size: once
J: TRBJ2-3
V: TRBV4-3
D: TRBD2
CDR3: CASSQTELADTQYF
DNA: TGCGCCAGCAGCCAAACAGAACTAGCGGATACGCAGTATTTT

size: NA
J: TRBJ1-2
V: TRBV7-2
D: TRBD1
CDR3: CASSEQGAGFGYTF
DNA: TGTGCCAGCAGCGAACAGGGGGCTGGGTTTGGCTACACCTTC

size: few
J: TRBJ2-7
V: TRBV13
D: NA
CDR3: CASSLGLGYASTYEQYF
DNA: TGTGCCAGCAGCTTAGGCCTTGGCTACGCATCAACCTACGAGCAGTACTTC

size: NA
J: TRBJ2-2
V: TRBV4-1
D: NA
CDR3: CASSPGTSTTNTGELFF
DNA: TGCGCCAGCAGCCCCGGGACCTCTACTACGAACACCGGGGAGCTGTTTTTT

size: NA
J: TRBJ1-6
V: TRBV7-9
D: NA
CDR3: CASSLVDAAVNSPLHF
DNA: TGTGCCAGCAGCTTAGTAGATGCGGCTGTTAATTCACCCCTCCACTTT

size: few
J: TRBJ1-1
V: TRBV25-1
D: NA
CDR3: CASSGLGSTEAFF
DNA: TGTGCCAGCAGTGGTCTGGGGTCGACTGAAGCTTTCTTT

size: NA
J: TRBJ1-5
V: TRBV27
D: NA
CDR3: CASSSLAGSNQPQHF
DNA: TGTGCCAGCAGTTCCCTGGCGGGTAGCAATCAGCCCCAGCATTTT

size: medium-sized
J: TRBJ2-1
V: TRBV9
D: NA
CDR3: CASSVVPDYNEQFF
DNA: TGTGCCAGCAGCGTAGTCCCCGACTACAATGAGCAGTTCTTC

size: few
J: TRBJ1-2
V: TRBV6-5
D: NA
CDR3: CASGLRDGDYGYTF
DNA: TGTGCCAGCGGCCTACGGGACGGAGATTATGGCTACACCTTC

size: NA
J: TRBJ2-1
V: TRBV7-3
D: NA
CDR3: CASSPPQDNEQFF
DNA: TGTGCCAGCAGCCCCCCACAGGACAATGAGCAGTTCTTC

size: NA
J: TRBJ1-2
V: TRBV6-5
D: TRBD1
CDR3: CASSPSGGHGYTF
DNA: TGTGCCAGCAGCCCCTCAGGGGGCCATGGCTACACCTTC

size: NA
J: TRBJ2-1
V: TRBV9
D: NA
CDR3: CASSVVGGYNEQFF
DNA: TGTGCCAGCAGCGTAGTTGGGGGCTACAATGAGCAGTTCTTC

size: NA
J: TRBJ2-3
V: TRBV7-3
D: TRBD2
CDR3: CASSLSPPSSGDTQYF
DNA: TGTGCCAGCAGCTTATCTCCCCCCTCTAGCGGGGATACGCAGTATTTT

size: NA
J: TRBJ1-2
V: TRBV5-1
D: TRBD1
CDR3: CASSLGTGIYGYTF
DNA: TGCGCCAGCAGCTTGGGGACAGGGATCTATGGCTACACCTTC

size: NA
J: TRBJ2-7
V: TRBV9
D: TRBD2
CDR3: CASSVGAGLGEYEQYF
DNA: TGTGCCAGCAGCGTAGGAGCAGGACTAGGGGAATACGAGCAGTACTTC

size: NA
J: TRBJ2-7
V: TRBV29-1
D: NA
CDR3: CSALSHEQYF
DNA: TGCAGCGCCCTAAGCCACGAGCAGTACTTC

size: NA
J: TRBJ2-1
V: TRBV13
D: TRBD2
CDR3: CASSIAGGANEQFF
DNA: TGTGCCAGCAGCATAGCGGGAGGGGCGAATGAGCAGTTCTTC

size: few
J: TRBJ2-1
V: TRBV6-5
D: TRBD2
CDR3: CASQTSGKNEQFF
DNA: TGTGCCAGCCAGACTAGCGGGAAAAATGAGCAGTTCTTC

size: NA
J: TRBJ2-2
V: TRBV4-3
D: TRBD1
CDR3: CASSQDRALGGELFF
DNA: TGCGCCAGCAGCCAGGACAGGGCCCTCGGCGGGGAGCTGTTTTTT

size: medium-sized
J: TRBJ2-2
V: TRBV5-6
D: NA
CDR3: CASSNMDQGSALNTGELFF
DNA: TGTGCCAGCAGCAATATGGATCAGGGTTCGGCCCTCAACACCGGGGAGCTGTTTTTT

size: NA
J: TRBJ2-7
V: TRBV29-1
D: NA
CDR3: CSVELRGDYEQYF
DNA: TGCAGCGTTGAATTGAGGGGCGACTACGAGCAGTACTTC

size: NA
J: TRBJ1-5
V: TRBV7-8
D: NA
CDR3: CASSSAGGLNQPQHF
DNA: TGTGCCAGCAGCTCGGCCGGGGGCCTCAATCAGCCCCAGCATTTT

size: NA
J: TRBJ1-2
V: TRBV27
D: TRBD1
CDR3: CASSLTGFTNYGYTF
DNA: TGTGCCAGCAGTCTGACAGGGTTTACTAACTATGGCTACACCTTC

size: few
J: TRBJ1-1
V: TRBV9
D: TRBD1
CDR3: CASGQGNTEAFF
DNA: TGTGCCAGCGGACAGGGGAACACTGAAGCTTTCTTT

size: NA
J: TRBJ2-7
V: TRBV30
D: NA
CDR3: CAWRGFGRYEQYF
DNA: TGTGCCTGGAGAGGGTTTGGGCGGTACGAGCAGTACTTC

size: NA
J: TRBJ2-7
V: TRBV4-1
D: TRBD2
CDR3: CASSQGVASGGYEQYF
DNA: TGCGCCAGCAGCCAAGGGGTTGCTAGCGGGGGCTACGAGCAGTACTTC

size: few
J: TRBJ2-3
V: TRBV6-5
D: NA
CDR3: CASSYSTTDTQYF
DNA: TGTGCCAGCAGTTACTCCACGACAGATACGCAGTATTTT

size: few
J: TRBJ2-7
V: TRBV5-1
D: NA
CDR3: CASSDTGGNEQYF
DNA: TGCGCCAGCAGCGATACTGGCGGGAACGAGCAGTACTTC

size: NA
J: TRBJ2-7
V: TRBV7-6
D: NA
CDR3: CASSSAGTPQYF
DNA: TGTGCCAGCAGCTCGGCAGGGACCCCGCAGTACTTC

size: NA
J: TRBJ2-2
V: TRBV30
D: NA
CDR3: CAWNIPPGELFF
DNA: TGTGCCTGGAATATCCCCCCCGGGGAGCTGTTTTTT

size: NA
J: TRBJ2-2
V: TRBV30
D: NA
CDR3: CAWSVPREDFTGELFF
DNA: TGTGCCTGGAGTGTACCCCGGGAAGATTTCACCGGGGAGCTGTTTTTT

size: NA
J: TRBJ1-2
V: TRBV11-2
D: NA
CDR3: CASSLEPGDYGYTF
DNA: TGTGCCAGCAGCTTAGAACCAGGGGACTATGGCTACACCTTC

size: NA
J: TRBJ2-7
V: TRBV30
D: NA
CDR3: CAWRDSDTHEQYF
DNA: TGTGCCTGGAGGGACTCCGATACCCACGAGCAGTACTTC

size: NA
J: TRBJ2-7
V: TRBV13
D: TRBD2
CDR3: CASSLSIGGRSYEQYF
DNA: TGTGCCAGCAGCTTATCGATAGGCGGGAGGTCCTACGAGCAGTACTTC

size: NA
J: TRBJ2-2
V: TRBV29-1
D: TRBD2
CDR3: CSVAGIAGPTGELFF
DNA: TGCAGCGTTGCCGGGATAGCGGGGCCCACCGGGGAGCTGTTTTTT

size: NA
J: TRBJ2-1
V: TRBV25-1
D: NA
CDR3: CASSEGFSEQFF
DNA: TGTGCCAGCAGTGAAGGCTTTTCTGAGCAGTTCTTC

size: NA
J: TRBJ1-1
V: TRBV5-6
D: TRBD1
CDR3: CASSPRDRGEQAFF
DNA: TGTGCCAGCAGCCCCCGCGACAGGGGGGAACAAGCTTTCTTT

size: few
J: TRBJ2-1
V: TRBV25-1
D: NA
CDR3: CASTSYNEQFF
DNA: TGTGCCAGCACTAGCTACAATGAGCAGTTCTTC

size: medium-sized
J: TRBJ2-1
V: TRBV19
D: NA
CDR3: CASSIDPGEGEQFF
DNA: TGTGCCAGTAGTATAGATCCAGGGGAAGGTGAGCAGTTCTTC

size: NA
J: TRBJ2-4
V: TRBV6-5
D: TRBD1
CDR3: CASRQGNQNIQYF
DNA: TGTGCCAGCCGACAGGGGAACCAAAACATTCAGTACTTC